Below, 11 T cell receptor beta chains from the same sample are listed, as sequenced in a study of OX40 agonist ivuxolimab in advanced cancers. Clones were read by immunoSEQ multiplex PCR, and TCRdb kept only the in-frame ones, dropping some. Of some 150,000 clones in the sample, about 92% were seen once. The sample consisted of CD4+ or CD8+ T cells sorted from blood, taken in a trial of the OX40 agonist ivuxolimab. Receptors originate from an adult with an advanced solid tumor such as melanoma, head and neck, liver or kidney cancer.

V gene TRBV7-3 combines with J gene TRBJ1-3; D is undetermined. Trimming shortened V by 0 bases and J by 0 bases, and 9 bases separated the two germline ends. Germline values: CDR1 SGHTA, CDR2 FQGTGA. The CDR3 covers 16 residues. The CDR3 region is CASSLTGTRSGNTIYF. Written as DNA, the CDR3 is TGTGCCAGCAGCTTAACGGGAACCCGCTCTGGAAACACCATATATTTT.

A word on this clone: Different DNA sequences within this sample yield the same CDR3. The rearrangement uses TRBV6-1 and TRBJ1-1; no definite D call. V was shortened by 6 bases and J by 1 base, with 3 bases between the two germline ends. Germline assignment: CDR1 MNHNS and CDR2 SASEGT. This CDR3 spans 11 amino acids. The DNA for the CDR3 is TGTGCCAGCAGGGGGAACACTGAAGCTTTCTTT. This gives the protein CASRGNTEAFF.

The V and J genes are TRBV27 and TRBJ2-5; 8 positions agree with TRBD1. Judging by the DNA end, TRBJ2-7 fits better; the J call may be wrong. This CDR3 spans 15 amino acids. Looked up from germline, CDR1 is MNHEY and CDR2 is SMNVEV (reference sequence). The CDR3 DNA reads TGTGCCAGCAGCTGGGACAGGATGTTTCGATACGAGCAGTACTTC. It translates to CASSWDRMFRYEQYF.

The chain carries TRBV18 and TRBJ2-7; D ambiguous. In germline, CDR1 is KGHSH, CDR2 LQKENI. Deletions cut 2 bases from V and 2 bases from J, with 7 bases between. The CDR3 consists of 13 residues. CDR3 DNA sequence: TGTGCCAGCTCACCAGGGAATCCCTACGAGCAGTACTTC. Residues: CASSPGNPYEQYF.

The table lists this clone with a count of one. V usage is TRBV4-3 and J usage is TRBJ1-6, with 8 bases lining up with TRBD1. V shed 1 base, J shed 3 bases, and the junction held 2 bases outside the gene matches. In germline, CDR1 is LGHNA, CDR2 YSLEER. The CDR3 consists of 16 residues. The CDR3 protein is CASSQGTGHYNSPLHF. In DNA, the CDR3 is TGCGCCAGCAGCCAAGGGACAGGGCACTATAATTCACCCCTCCACTTT.

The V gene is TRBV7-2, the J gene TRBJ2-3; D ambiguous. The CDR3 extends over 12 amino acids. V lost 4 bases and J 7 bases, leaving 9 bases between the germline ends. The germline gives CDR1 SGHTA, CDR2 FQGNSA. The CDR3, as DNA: TGTGCCAGCAGCTCAGGATTGAATACGCAGTATTTT. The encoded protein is CASSSGLNTQYF.

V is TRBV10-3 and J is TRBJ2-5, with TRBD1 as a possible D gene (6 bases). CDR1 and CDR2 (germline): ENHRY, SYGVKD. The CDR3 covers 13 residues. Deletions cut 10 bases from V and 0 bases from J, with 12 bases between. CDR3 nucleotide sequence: TGTGCCACCCACAGGGACCACCAAGAGACCCAGTACTTC. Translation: CATHRDHQETQYF.

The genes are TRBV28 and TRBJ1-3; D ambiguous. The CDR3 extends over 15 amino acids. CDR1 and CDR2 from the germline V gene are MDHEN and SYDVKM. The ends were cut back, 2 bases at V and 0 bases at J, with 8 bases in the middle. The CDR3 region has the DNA TGTGCCAGCAGTTTAGGTACTAGCTCTGGAAACACCATATATTTT. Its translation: CASSLGTSSGNTIYF.

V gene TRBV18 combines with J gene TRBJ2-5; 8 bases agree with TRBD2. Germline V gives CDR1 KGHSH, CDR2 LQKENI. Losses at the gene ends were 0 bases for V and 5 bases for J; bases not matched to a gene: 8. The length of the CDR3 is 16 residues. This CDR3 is CASSPPREGVKETQYF. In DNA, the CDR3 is TGTGCCAGCTCACCACCCCGGGAGGGGGTTAAGGAGACCCAGTACTTC. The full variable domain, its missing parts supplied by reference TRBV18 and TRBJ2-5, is NAGVMQNPRHLVRRRGQEARLRCSPMKGHSHVYWYRQLPEEGLKFMVYLQKENIIDESGMPKERFSAEFPKEGPSILRIQQVVRGDSAAYFCASSPPREGVKETQYFGPGTRLLVL.

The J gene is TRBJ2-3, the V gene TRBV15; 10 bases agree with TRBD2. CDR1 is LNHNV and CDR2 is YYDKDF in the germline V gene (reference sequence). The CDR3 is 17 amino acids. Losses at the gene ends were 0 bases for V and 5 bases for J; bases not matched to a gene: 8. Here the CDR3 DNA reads TGTGCCACCAGCAGAGAAGAAAGTCTAGCGGGGGTAGATACGCAGTATTTT. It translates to CATSREESLAGVDTQYF.

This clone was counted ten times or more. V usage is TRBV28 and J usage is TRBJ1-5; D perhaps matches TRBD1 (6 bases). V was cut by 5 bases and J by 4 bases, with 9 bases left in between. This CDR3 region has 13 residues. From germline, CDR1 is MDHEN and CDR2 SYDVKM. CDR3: CASSPDSNQPQHF. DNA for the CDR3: TGTGCCAGCAGTCCGGACAGTAATCAGCCCCAGCATTTT.